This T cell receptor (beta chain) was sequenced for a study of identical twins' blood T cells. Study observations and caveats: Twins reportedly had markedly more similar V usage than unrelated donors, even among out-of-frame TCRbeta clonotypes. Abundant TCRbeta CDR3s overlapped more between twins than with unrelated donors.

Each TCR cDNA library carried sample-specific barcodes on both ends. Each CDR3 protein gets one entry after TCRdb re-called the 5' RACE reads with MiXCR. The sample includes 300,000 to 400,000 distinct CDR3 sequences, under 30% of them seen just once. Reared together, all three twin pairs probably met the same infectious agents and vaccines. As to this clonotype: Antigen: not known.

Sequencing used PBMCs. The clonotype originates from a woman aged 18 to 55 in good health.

The CDR3 region is CASGDTGTSRDTQYF. Written as DNA, the CDR3 is TGTGCCAGCGGGGATACCGGGACAAGCAGGGATACGCAGTATTTT. The rearrangement joins TRBV6-2 or TRBV6-3 to TRBJ2-3, with a possible D match to TRBD1 (6 bases). This CDR3 spans 15 amino acids. Between the trimmed V and J ends, which lost 8 bases and 6 bases, there was a span of 21 bases. The germline CDR1 and CDR2 sequences are MNHEY and SVGEGT.